The 32 T cell receptor beta chains presented below share a single source sample, sequenced in a study of T cell responses to AZD1222 COVID-19 vaccine. Produced via immunoSEQ multiplex PCR; TCRdb's table is partial and in-frame only. The sample consists of just under 55,000 clones, roughly 90% of them appearing once. Material: peripheral blood, obtained on day 0 of AZD1222 vaccination. The origin of the receptors is an adult in good health.

The CDR3 DNA is TGTGCCAGCAGCCAAGCCCGGACAGGGGGTCGCAATCAGCCCCAGCATTTT. Its translation: CASSQARTGGRNQPQHF. This rearrangement joins TRBV16 to TRBJ1-5, with 10 positions matching TRBD1. The V gene's germline CDR1 is KGHSY and CDR2 FQNENV. This CDR3 has 17 residues. Trimming removed 2 bases from V and 2 bases from J; junction bases left unmatched: 6.

The gene calls are TRBV14 and TRBJ2-1; the match to TRBD2 covers 13 bases. The trim removed 1 base at V and 5 bases at J, leaving 5 bases unmatched. Germline V lookup: CDR1 SGHDN, CDR2 FVKESK. The CDR3 sequence is 17 residues long. The CDR3 sequence is CASSQGLLAGGNNEQFF. The CDR3 DNA follows: TGTGCCAGCAGCCAAGGGTTACTAGCGGGAGGGAACAATGAGCAGTTCTTC. Full variable domain (missing parts from reference TRBV14 and TRBJ2-1): EAGVTQFPSHSVIEKGQTVTLRCDPISGHDNLYWYRRVMGKEIKFLLHFVKESKQDESGMPNNRFLAERTGGTYSTLKVQPAELEDSGVYFCASSQGLLAGGNNEQFFGPGTRLTVL.

The chain carries TRBV19 and TRBJ1-2; the D is unclear. Germline loops: CDR1 LNHDA, CDR2 SQIVND (reference sequence). The CDR3 runs to 13 residues. Between the trimmed V and J ends, which lost 4 bases and 5 bases, there was a span of 11 bases. The CDR3 sequence: CASSRGVIYGYTF. Written as DNA, the CDR3 is TGTGCCAGTAGTAGGGGAGTCATTTATGGCTACACCTTC.

The chain recombines TRBV2 with TRBJ1-6; D remains unclear. The germline V gene encodes CDR1 SNHLY and CDR2 FYNNEI. CDR3 length: 13 amino acids. Trimming stripped 5 bases from V and 10 bases from J, with 12 bases between. CDR3: CASSSGEGSPLHF. In DNA, the CDR3 is TGTGCCAGCAGTTCCGGGGAAGGGTCACCCCTCCACTTT.

The chain has TRBV15 and TRBJ2-1; perhaps TRBD2 as D (5 bases). Germline V gene sequence: CDR1 LNHNV, CDR2 YYDKDF (reference sequence). The ends were cut back, 5 bases at V and 0 bases at J, with 11 bases in the middle. The CDR3 runs 15 residues. CDR3 loop: CATSELRDSYNEQFF. In nucleotides, the CDR3 is TGTGCCACCAGCGAACTCCGGGACTCCTACAATGAGCAGTTCTTC.

This sequence joins TRBV10-3 and TRBJ2-7; 11 bases map to TRBD2. The CDR3 length is 17 residues. V trimming: 2 bases; J trimming: 0 bases; junction bases outside the gene matches: 6. CDR1 and CDR2 (germline): ENHRY, SYGVKD. The CDR3 coding sequence is TGTGCCATCAGTGAGCCTGGGACTAGCGGCCCCTCCTACGAGCAGTACTTC. It codes for CAISEPGTSGPSYEQYF.

CDR3 in amino acids: CASSRDSLEETQYF. Written as DNA, the CDR3 is TGCGCCAGCAGCCGGGACAGCTTAGAAGAGACCCAGTACTTC. The J gene is TRBJ2-5, the V gene TRBV5-1; 7 bases agree with TRBD1. The CDR3 contains 14 residues. Germline-derived CDR1 and CDR2 are SGHRS and YFSETQ. J was trimmed by 3 bases and V by 4 bases; bases with no gene match: 6.

The V gene is TRBV6-5, the J gene TRBJ2-7, with 8 nucleotides matching TRBD1. CDR3 size: 15 residues. V dropped 2 bases and J dropped 3; count of bases not matched to a gene: 6. Germline CDR1 is MNHEY and CDR2 is SVGAGI. The CDR3: CASSYHAGQGYEQYF. CDR3 DNA sequence: TGTGCCAGCAGTTACCACGCCGGACAGGGCTACGAGCAGTACTTC.

This chain links TRBV27 with TRBJ2-1, with D tentatively TRBD2 (5 bases). With 8 bases removed from V and 3 bases from J, the gap between germline ends came to 20 bases. CDR1 is MNHEY, CDR2 SMNVEV, per germline (reference sequence). The CDR3 is made up of 16 amino acids. The CDR3 DNA sequence: TGTGCCAGCCAAGGGAAAGTGAGCGGTTACTACAATGAGCAGTTCTTC. Protein product: CASQGKVSGYYNEQFF.

This clone was found once. The chain joins TRBV6-5 to TRBJ1-4; D is ambiguous. The germline V and J ends were trimmed by 0 bases and 5 bases, with 10 bases remaining between them. The germline CDR1 and CDR2 sequences are MNHEY and SVGAGI. The CDR3 loop spans 15 amino acids. The chain's CDR3 is CASSYSFTRNEKLFF. In DNA, the CDR3 is TGTGCCAGCAGTTACTCATTTACCCGCAATGAAAAACTGTTTTTT.

This chain links TRBV9 with TRBJ2-3; 15 bases agree with TRBD2. This CDR3 is 18 amino acids long. V trimming: 0 bases; J trimming: 2 bases; junction bases outside the gene matches: 4. Germline CDR1 and CDR2: SGDLS and YYNGEE. The CDR3 sequence: CASSVGTSGRENTDTQYF. CDR3 in DNA: TGTGCCAGCAGCGTAGGGACTAGCGGGAGGGAAAACACAGATACGCAGTATTTT. The whole variable domain, remainder taken from reference TRBV9 and TRBJ2-3, is DSGVTQTPKHLITATGQRVTLRCSPRSGDLSVYWYQQSLDQGLQFLIQYYNGEERAKGNILERFSAQQFPDLHSELNLSSLELGDSALYFCASSVGTSGRENTDTQYFGPGTRLTVL.

This rearrangement joins TRBV18 to TRBJ2-1; TRBD2 agrees at 7 bases. Trimming cost V 6 bases and J 10 bases; bases outside gene matches: 9. CDR3 length: 13 amino acids. The V gene's germline CDR1 is KGHSH and CDR2 LQKENI. The CDR3: CASSQRDRAEQFF. Written as DNA, the CDR3 is TGTGCCAGCTCGCAGCGGGATAGAGCAGAGCAGTTCTTC.

The chain has TRBV7-2 and TRBJ1-2, with D maybe TRBD1 (5 bases). Trimming removed 2 bases at V and 11 bases at J, with 21 bases between. This CDR3 contains 15 residues. Germline V gene data show CDR1 as SGHTA and CDR2 as FQGNSA. Written as DNA, the CDR3 is TGTGCCAGCAGCTTAATGGGGCCGGGTAGTATGGGGTACACCTTC. Its translation: CASSLMGPGSMGYTF.

The chain couples TRBV19 to TRBJ1-5, with D unclear. V dropped 2 bases and J dropped 0 bases, with 11 bases sitting between them. The CDR3 contains 16 residues. The germline gives CDR1 LNHDA, CDR2 SQIVND (reference sequence). CDR3 sequence (DNA): TGTGCCAGTAGTATAACTGGGGTGGGTAGCAATCAGCCCCAGCATTTT. This gives the protein CASSITGVGSNQPQHF.

The genes are TRBV2 and TRBJ2-7; 8 nucleotides line up with TRBD2. This CDR3 region has 15 residues. V shed 7 bases and J 0 bases; nucleotides not matched to a gene: 8. Germline V lookup: CDR1 SNHLY, CDR2 FYNNEI. CDR3 sequence reads: CASTLGAGGSYEQYF. The CDR3 DNA reads TGTGCCAGCACCCTGGGGGCGGGAGGCTCCTACGAGCAGTACTTC.

CDR3 region: CASSEGTGTFMNTEAFF. The CDR3 nucleotides read TGCGCCAGCAGCGAAGGGACAGGCACGTTTATGAACACTGAAGCTTTCTTT. V usage is TRBV5-1 and J usage is TRBJ1-1; 8 positions match TRBD1. This CDR3 region has 17 residues. Trimming removed 4 bases from V and 0 bases from J; junction bases left unmatched: 11. Germline assignment: CDR1 SGHRS and CDR2 YFSETQ.

The chain couples TRBV2 to TRBJ2-7, with D maybe TRBD1 (6 bases). The CDR3 spans 17 residues. Germline V lookup: CDR1 SNHLY, CDR2 FYNNEI. V lost 4 bases, J lost 4 bases, and 23 bases lay in between. DNA of the CDR3: TGTGCCAGCAGTGGGACCAGGGGTGGCAGGACGGAGTACGAGCAGTACTTC. It codes for CASSGTRGGRTEYEQYF.

The chain combines TRBV11-2 with TRBJ2-7; TRBD2 agrees at 10 bases. Trimming at V came to 5 bases and at J to 0 bases, leaving 7 bases not matched to a gene. The length of the CDR3 is 16 residues. CDR1 and CDR2 (germline): SGHAT, FQNNGV. The CDR3 DNA reads TGTGCCAGCAGCATAACCGGGACTAGCGTCTCCTACGAGCAGTACTTC. Translated, it gives CASSITGTSVSYEQYF.

The CDR3 DNA reads as TGCAGCGTTTTCGGCGGGAGCTCCTACAATGAGCAGTTCTTC. Translation: CSVFGGSSYNEQFF. The rearrangement joins TRBV29-1 to TRBJ2-1; 7 positions agree with TRBD2. After removal of 5 bases from V and 0 bases from J, the junction contained 4 bases not matched to a gene. The CDR3 covers 14 residues. CDR1 and CDR2 (germline): SQVTM, ANQGSEA.

The chain joins TRBV2 to TRBJ1-5; D call uncertain. Germline-derived CDR1 and CDR2 are SNHLY and FYNNEI. The CDR3 totals 14 residues. Deletions cut 6 bases from V and 2 bases from J, with 11 bases between. The CDR3 DNA reads TGTGCCAGCAGAAGGGAAAGTGGCAATCAGCCCCAGCATTTT. It yields the protein CASRRESGNQPQHF.

The V and J genes are TRBV24-1 and TRBJ1-2; 12 nucleotides line up with TRBD1. The CDR3 spans 15 residues. Germline V lookup: CDR1 KGHDR, CDR2 SFDVKD. V shed 9 bases and J 7 bases; nucleotides not matched to a gene: 11. CDR3 DNA: TGTGCCACCCACCCGGGACAGGGGGCGGGCTCTGGCTACACCTTC. Translation: CATHPGQGAGSGYTF.

CDR3 in amino acids: CASSLDGGALLSYGYTF. The CDR3 DNA reads as TGCGCCAGCAGCTTGGACGGGGGCGCATTATTGAGCTATGGCTACACCTTC. The chain couples TRBV5-1 to TRBJ1-2; the D gene is possibly TRBD1 (6 bases). The germline CDR1 and CDR2 sequences are SGHRS and YFSETQ. The CDR3 extends over 17 amino acids. The V end was cut by 0 bases, the J end by 4 bases, with 19 bases between.

This clone came up once. The chain joins TRBV6-2 or TRBV6-3 to TRBJ2-1, with TRBD2 matching over 7 bases. The CDR3 is 16 amino acids. With V trimmed by 2 bases and J by 7 bases, 11 bases remained unmatched. The V gene's germline CDR1 is MNHEY and CDR2 SVGEGT. The CDR3 loop is CASSYEPGGPGNEQFF. In nucleotides, the CDR3 is TGTGCCAGCAGTTACGAGCCGGGAGGCCCCGGGAATGAGCAGTTCTTC.

The V and J genes are TRBV19 and TRBJ1-6, with 7 bases fitting TRBD1. This CDR3 spans 19 amino acids. The V gene end was trimmed by 3 bases and the J gene end by 0 bases; junction bases not matched to a gene: 11. Germline V gene sequence: CDR1 LNHDA, CDR2 SQIVND (reference sequence). CDR3 protein: CASSIRTGRGSSYNSPLHF. The CDR3 bases are TGTGCCAGTAGTATCCGGACAGGTCGGGGGAGCTCCTATAATTCACCCCTCCACTTT.

The chain joins TRBV12-3 or TRBV12-4 to TRBJ1-4; D uncertain. The V gene lost 7 bases and the J gene lost 8 bases, with 14 bases spanning the gap. The CDR3 loop spans 13 amino acids. The CDR3 coding sequence is TGTGCCAGCACCAAGCAGGTTCGCGAAAAACTGTTTTTT. Amino acid sequence: CASTKQVREKLFF.

This clone was observed a single time. V usage is TRBV24-1 and J usage is TRBJ2-6; D is undetermined. Per germline, CDR1 KGHDR and CDR2 SFDVKD. The CDR3 loop spans 14 amino acids. Deletions cut 9 bases from V and 3 bases from J, with 11 bases between. DNA for the CDR3: TGTGCCACCGAGCCCACGGGTGGGGCCAACGTCCTGACTTTC. Translated: CATEPTGGANVLTF.

This sequence joins TRBV5-1 and TRBJ2-6, with 9 bases identical to TRBD1. V lost 4 bases to trimming and J lost 1 base; unmatched junction nucleotides: 3. This CDR3 has 16 residues. The germline gives CDR1 SGHRS, CDR2 YFSETQ. CDR3 amino acids: CASSPDRGSGANVLTF. CDR3 coding DNA: TGCGCCAGCAGCCCAGACAGGGGGTCTGGGGCCAACGTCCTGACTTTC.

The gene calls are TRBV29-1 and TRBJ2-1, with 14 bases matching TRBD2. V lost 7 bases, J lost 6 bases, and 5 bases stayed unmatched. The CDR3 runs 14 residues. Germline-derived CDR1 and CDR2 are SQVTM and ANQGSEA. The DNA of the CDR3 is TGCAGCGGGGGACTAGCGGGAGCCGGCAATGAGCAGTTCTTC. This encodes CSGGLAGAGNEQFF.

In this sample, this clone turned up once. The gene calls are TRBV3-1 (or the pseudogene TRBV3-2) and TRBJ1-3; a possible D gene is TRBD1 (5 bases). The V gene lost 2 bases and the J gene lost 4 bases, with 6 bases spanning the gap. CDR1 is LGHDT, CDR2 YNNKEL, per germline (reference sequence). This CDR3 comprises 13 residues. The CDR3 sequence is CASSQQGGNTIYF. CDR3 nucleotide sequence: TGTGCCAGCAGCCAACAGGGAGGAAACACCATATATTTT.

The chain joins TRBV7-8 to TRBJ2-5; tentatively, D is TRBD1 or TRBD2 (5 bases each). Trimming shortened V by 5 bases and J by 1 base, and 11 bases separated the two germline ends. Germline values: CDR1 SGHVS, CDR2 FQNEAQ. The CDR3 consists of 14 residues. The chain's CDR3 is CASSAGTIQETQYF. The DNA of the CDR3 is TGTGCCAGCAGCGCAGGGACGATCCAAGAGACCCAGTACTTC.

This clone was counted a few times. The chain is built from TRBV2 and TRBJ2-2, with a tentative D call TRBD2 (5 bases). The CDR3 sequence is 13 residues long. The germline V gene encodes CDR1 SNHLY and CDR2 FYNNEI. Trimming shortened V by 11 bases and J by 4 bases, and 14 bases separated the two germline ends. The CDR3 DNA is TGTGCCTTCCGGGAAGGGCCCACCGGGGAGCTGTTTTTT. It codes for CAFREGPTGELFF.

This clone was seen once. This sequence joins TRBV4-2 and TRBJ1-1, with unresolved D. V shed 1 base and J shed 1 base, with 4 bases lying between them. CDR1 is LGHNA and CDR2 is YNFKEQ in the germline V gene. The length of the CDR3 is 13 residues. The CDR3 is CASSQVQNTEAFF. The CDR3 nucleotides read TGTGCCAGCAGCCAAGTCCAGAACACTGAAGCTTTCTTT.